These 5 T cell receptor beta chains were all obtained from the same sample, sequenced in a study of blood T cell repertoires in COVID-19. Here immunoSEQ multiplex PCR was the method, and the copy in TCRdb shows in-frame clones only, minus some. The sample lists over 120,000 clones, more than 75% occurring once. The sequencing input was peripheral blood. These receptors originate from a human donor with acute or convalescent COVID-19. The donor label of this sample is uncertain.

The CDR3 here is CATSDPGEPVEYTF. DNA for the CDR3: TGTGCCACCAGTGATCCCGGGGAGCCTGTGGAGTACACCTTC. The V and J genes are TRBV24-1 and TRBJ1-2, with no clear D. Germline V gene data show CDR1 as KGHDR and CDR2 as SFDVKD. The V end was cut by 3 bases, the J end by 11 bases, with 18 bases between. This CDR3 region has 14 residues.

The V and J genes are TRBV6-5 and TRBJ1-1; D gene ambiguous. The V end lost 3 bases, the J end lost 6 bases, and 11 bases lay between the germline ends. Germline lookup yields CDR1 MNHEY and CDR2 SVGAGI. This CDR3 has 13 amino acids. The CDR3 here is CASSYIEGPEAFF. The CDR3 DNA reads as TGTGCCAGCAGTTATATTGAGGGTCCTGAAGCTTTCTTT.

The chain carries TRBV7-6 and TRBJ2-2; D is possibly TRBD1 (5 bases). CDR1 is SGHVS, CDR2 FNYEAQ, per germline. V lost 0 bases, J lost 6 bases, and 11 bases lay in between. CDR3 length: 15 amino acids. CDR3 sequence: CASSLASGIPGELFF. In nucleotides, the CDR3 is TGTGCCAGCAGCTTAGCCTCAGGGATCCCCGGGGAGCTGTTTTTT.

The V and J genes are TRBV24-1 and TRBJ1-5; weak D call: TRBD1 (5 bases). Trimming shortened V by 0 bases and J by 0 bases, and 11 bases separated the two germline ends. CDR3 length: 17 residues. In germline, CDR1 is KGHDR, CDR2 SFDVKD. The CDR3 protein is CATSDLMSGDSNQPQHF. As DNA, the CDR3 is TGTGCCACCAGTGATTTGATGTCGGGGGATAGCAATCAGCCCCAGCATTTT.

V usage is TRBV7-9 and J usage is TRBJ1-3; D is perhaps TRBD1 (5 bases). This CDR3 region has 13 residues. CDR1 SEHNR and CDR2 FQNEAQ come from the germline V gene (reference sequence). V was trimmed by 7 bases and J by 2 bases, leaving 9 bases between them. This CDR3 reads CASTSRAGNTIYF. For the CDR3, the DNA is TGTGCCAGCACGAGCAGGGCTGGAAACACCATATATTTT.